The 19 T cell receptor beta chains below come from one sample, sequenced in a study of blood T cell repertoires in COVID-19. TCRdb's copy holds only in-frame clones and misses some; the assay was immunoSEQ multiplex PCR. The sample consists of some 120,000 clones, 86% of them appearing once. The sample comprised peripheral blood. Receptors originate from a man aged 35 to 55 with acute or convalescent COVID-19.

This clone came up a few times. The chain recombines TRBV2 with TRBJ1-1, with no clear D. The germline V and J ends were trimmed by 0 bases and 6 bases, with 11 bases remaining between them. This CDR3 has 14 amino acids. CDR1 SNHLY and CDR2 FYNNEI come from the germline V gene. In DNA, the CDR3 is TGTGCCAGCAGTGAAGCCCCGGGATTCCCTGAAGCTTTCTTT. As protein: CASSEAPGFPEAFF.

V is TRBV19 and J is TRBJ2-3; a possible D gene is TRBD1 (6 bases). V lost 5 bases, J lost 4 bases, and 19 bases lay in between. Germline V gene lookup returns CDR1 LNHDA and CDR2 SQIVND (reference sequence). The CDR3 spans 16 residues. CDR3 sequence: CASSGPGGARADTQYF. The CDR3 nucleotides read TGTGCCAGTAGTGGTCCTGGGGGCGCGAGAGCAGATACGCAGTATTTT.

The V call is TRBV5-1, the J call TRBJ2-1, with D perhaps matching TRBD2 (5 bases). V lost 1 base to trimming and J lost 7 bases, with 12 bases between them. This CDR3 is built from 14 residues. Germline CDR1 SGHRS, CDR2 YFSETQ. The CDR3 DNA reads TGCGCCAGCAGCTTGTCTCGCGGGTGGAATGAGCAGTTCTTC. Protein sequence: CASSLSRGWNEQFF.

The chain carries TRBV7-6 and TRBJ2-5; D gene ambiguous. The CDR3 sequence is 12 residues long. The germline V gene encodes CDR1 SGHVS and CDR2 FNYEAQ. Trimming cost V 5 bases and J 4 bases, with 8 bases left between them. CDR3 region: CASSSRGETQYF. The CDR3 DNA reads TGTGCCAGCAGCAGCCGAGGAGAGACCCAGTACTTC. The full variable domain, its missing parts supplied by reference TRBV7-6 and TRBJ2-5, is GAGVSQSPRYKVTKRGQDVALRCDPISGHVSLYWYRQALGQGPEFLTYFNYEAQQDKSGLPNDRFSAERPEGSISTLTIQRTEQRDSAMYRCASSSRGETQYFGPGTRLLVL.

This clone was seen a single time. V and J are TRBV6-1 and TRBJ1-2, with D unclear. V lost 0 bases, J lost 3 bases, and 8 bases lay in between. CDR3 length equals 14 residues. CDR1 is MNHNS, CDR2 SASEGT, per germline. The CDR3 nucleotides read TGTGCCAGCAGTGAAGCCGGCAGGTACTATGGCTACACCTTC. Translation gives CASSEAGRYYGYTF.

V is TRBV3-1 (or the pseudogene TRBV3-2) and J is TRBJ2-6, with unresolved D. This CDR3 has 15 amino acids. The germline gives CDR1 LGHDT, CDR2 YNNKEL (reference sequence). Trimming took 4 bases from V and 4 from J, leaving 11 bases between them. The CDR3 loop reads CASSPRGLGANVLTF. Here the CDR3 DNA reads TGTGCCAGCAGCCCTCGAGGCCTCGGGGCCAACGTCCTGACTTTC.

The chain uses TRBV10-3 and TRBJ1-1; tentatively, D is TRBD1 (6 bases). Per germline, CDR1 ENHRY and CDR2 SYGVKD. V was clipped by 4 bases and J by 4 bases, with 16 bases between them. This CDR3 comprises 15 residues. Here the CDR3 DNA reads TGTGCCATCAGTGGGTTGCCAGGGGTTGGCACTGAAGCTTTCTTT. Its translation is CAISGLPGVGTEAFF.

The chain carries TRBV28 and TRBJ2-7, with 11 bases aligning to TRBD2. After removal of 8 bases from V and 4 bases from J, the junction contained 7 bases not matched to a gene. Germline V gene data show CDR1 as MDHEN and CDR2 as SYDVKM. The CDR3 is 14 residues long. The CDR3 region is CASFTSGRMYEQYF. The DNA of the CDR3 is TGTGCCAGCTTCACTAGCGGGAGAATGTACGAGCAGTACTTC.

CDR3: CASSVRAGTEAFF. DNA for the CDR3: TGTGCCAGCAGTGTCAGGGCTGGGACTGAAGCTTTCTTT. The chain employs TRBV2 and TRBJ1-1; TRBD1 is a possible D gene (5 bases). CDR3 length: 13 residues. Trimming cost V 4 bases and J 5 bases, with 11 bases left between them. Germline V gene sequence: CDR1 SNHLY, CDR2 FYNNEI.

CDR3: CASSLLMVAGFENSPLHF. CDR3 nucleotide sequence: TGTGCCAGCAGCTTGTTAATGGTGGCAGGGTTTGAGAATTCACCCCTCCACTTT. The chain has TRBV5-6 and TRBJ1-6; tentatively, D is TRBD1 (5 bases). Germline lookup yields CDR1 SGHDT and CDR2 YYEEEE. CDR3 length: 18 amino acids. The ends were cut back, 1 base at V and 7 bases at J, with 21 bases in the middle. The full variable domain, rest sourced from reference TRBV5-6 and TRBJ1-6, is DAGVTQSPTHLIKTRGQQVTLRCSPKSGHDTVSWYQQALGQGPQFIFQYYEEEERQRGNFPDRFSGHQFPNYSSELNVNALLLGDSALYLCASSLLMVAGFENSPLHFGNGTRLTVT.

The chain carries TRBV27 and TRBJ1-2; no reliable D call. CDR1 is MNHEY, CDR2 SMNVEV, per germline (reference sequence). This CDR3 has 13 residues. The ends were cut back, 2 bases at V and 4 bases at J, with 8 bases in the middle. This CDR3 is CASSLEPSYGYTF. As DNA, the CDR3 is TGTGCCAGCAGTTTAGAACCTAGCTATGGCTACACCTTC.

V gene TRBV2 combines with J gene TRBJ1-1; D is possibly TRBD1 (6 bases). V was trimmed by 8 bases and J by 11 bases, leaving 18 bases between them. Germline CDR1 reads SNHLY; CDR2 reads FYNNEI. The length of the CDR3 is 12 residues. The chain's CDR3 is CASFPGEGWAFF. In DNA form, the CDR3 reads TGTGCCAGCTTCCCAGGGGAGGGTTGGGCTTTCTTT.

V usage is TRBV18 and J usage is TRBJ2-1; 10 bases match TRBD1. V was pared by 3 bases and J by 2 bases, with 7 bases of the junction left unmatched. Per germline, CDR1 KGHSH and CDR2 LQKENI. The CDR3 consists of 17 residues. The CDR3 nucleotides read TGTGCCAGCTCACCCCGAGACAGGGGGCTCACCTACAATGAGCAGTTCTTC. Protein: CASSPRDRGLTYNEQFF.

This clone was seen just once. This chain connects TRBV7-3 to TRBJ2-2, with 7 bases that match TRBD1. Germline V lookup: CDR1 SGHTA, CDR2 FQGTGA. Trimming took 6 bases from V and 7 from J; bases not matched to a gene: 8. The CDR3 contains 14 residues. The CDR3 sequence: CASRSTGYNGELFF. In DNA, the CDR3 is TGTGCCAGCAGATCGACAGGGTATAACGGGGAGCTGTTTTTT.

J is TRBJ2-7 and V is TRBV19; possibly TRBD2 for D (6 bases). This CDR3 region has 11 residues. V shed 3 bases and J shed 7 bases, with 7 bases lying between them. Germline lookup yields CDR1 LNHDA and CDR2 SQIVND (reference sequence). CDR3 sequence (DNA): TGTGCCAGTAGTATCGGGGGTGAGCAGTACTTC. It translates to CASSIGGEQYF.

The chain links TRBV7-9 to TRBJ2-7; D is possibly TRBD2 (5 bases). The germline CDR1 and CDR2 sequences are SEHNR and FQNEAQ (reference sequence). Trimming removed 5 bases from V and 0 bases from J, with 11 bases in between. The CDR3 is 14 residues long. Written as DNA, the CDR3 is TGTGCCAGCAGCCCCGGGATCTACTCCTACGAGCAGTACTTC. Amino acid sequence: CASSPGIYSYEQYF. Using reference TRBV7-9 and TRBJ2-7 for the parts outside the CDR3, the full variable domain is DTGVSQNPRHKITKRGQNVTFRCDPISEHNRLYWYRQTLGQGPEFLTYFQNEAQLEKSRLLSDRFSAERPKGSFSTLEIQRTEQGDSAMYLCASSPGIYSYEQYFGPGTRLTVT.

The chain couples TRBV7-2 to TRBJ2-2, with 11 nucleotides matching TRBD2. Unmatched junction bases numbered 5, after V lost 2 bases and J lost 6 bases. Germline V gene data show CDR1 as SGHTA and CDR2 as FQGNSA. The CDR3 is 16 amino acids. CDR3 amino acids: CASSLNSGGASGELFF. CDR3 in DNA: TGTGCCAGCAGCTTAAATAGCGGGGGGGCGTCCGGGGAGCTGTTTTTT.

The CDR3: CASSSSAGLAANEQFF. CDR3 nucleotides: TGCGCCAGCAGCTCATCCGCGGGACTAGCGGCTAATGAGCAGTTCTTC. V gene TRBV5-1 combines with J gene TRBJ2-1; 11 bases line up with TRBD2. The CDR3 has 16 amino acids. Germline V gene sequence: CDR1 SGHRS, CDR2 YFSETQ. V shed 3 bases and J 7 bases; nucleotides not matched to a gene: 9.

CDR3 DNA sequence: TGTGCCAGCAGCGGATCCGGGACAGGGGGTCAAAACAATCAGCCCCAGCATTTT. This translates into CASSGSGTGGQNNQPQHF. V gene TRBV9 combines with J gene TRBJ1-5; 11 nucleotides align to TRBD1. Trimming at V came to 3 bases and at J to 3 bases, leaving 11 bases not matched to a gene. Germline loops: CDR1 SGDLS, CDR2 YYNGEE. The CDR3 is made up of 18 amino acids.